This T cell receptor (beta chain) was recovered during a study of cytomegalovirus exposure and HLA in healthy donors. Study results and limitations: It was reported in a later analysis that an Asian-associated ancestry cluster showed fewer N-insertions than the 666-donor mean. Previously analyzed data showed that most TCR beta V segments were productive at a frequency of about 87% or about 30%. The study reported that TCR beta sequences accurately predicted HLA-A and HLA-B alleles in most subjects.

With regard to this clone: The antigen is undetermined.

Primers included in the PCR were 60 Vbeta and 13 Jbeta primers. Data came from immunoSEQ multiplex PCR; TCRdb stores just in-frame clones and leaves some out. The sample includes approximately 170,000 clones, around 86% of them seen just once. Material: PBMCs. This clonotype originated in a human donor in good health.

CDR3 region: CASSQMGGVNEKLFF. The DNA for the CDR3 is TGCGCCAGCAGCCAGATGGGGGGAGTTAATGAAAAACTGTTTTTT. V gene TRBV4-3 combines with J gene TRBJ1-4; maybe TRBD1 (5 bases). CDR1 and CDR2 (germline): LGHNA, YSLEER. Trimming took 3 bases from V and 4 from J, leaving 12 bases between them. CDR3 length equals 15 residues.